The clone carrying this T cell receptor beta chain was recorded many times. The entry originates in a study of human T cells and chemical hapten exposure. This CDR3 contains 10 residues. Germline-derived CDR1 and CDR2 are DFQATT and SNEGSKA (reference sequence). With 2 bases removed from V and 6 bases from J, the gap between germline ends came to 3 bases. Unique molecular identifiers were attached to individual cDNA molecules within the library. Study processing details: TCR counts had a median of about 99,000 per sample and spanned about 20,000 to 700,000. TCRdb processed the RACE reads anew with MiXCR; each CDR3 protein has one entry. TCRdb, not the original authors, processed these V and J calls. The repertoire includes 350,000 to 450,000 distinct CDR3 sequences, less than 6.5% of them detected once, and 2.6% sits in the top ten. Time point denoted: pre-sensitization, week 0. Treatment reported: therapeutic diphenylcyclopropenone sensitization with weekly scalp DPC.

The V and J genes are TRBV20-1 and TRBJ2-3, with D unclear. The TCR sequence derives from a woman between 45 and 65 years old with alopecia areata. Some clones in this sample may be carry-over from other donors' samples. The sequencing used whole blood, collected in connection with sensitization to the hapten diphenylcyclopropenone (DPC). Here the CDR3 reads CSARIDTQYF. The DNA for the CDR3 is TGCAGTGCTAGAATCGATACGCAGTATTTT.